One T cell receptor beta chain is described in this entry. V lost 3 bases and J lost 4; bases outside the gene matches: 5. This CDR3 has 15 amino acids. Germline CDR1 SGDLS, CDR2 YYNGEE. Sequencing used immunoSEQ multiplex PCR; TCRdb keeps in-frame clones, though not all of them. The data show roughly 300,000 clones, with over 75% seen just once and around 1.1% held by the top ten. These data come from a study of blood T cell repertoires in COVID-19. This sequence was found in a woman aged 30 to 39 who had recovered from COVID-19. Sequenced sample: PBMCs or T cells enriched from blood (not recorded which). The chain uses TRBV9 and TRBJ1-3; 9 bases line up with TRBD1. CDR3 DNA sequence: TGTGCCAGCAGCGACCGGACAGGGGCGGGAAACACCATATATTTT. As protein: CASSDRTGAGNTIYF.